What follows are 13 T cell receptor beta chains derived from one specimen sequenced in a study of blood T cell repertoires in COVID-19. Using immunoSEQ multiplex PCR, the repertoire was profiled, and TCRdb retains in-frame clones only, with some absent. Of about 140,000 clones in the sample, under 90% are singletons; the top ten hold about 9.3%. Sequencing was carried out using peripheral blood. The receptors here all came from a woman older than 75 in a cohort sampled during active or convalescent COVID-19.

This rearrangement joins TRBV5-6 to TRBJ1-1; weak D call: TRBD1 (5 bases). V lost 5 bases, J lost 4 bases, and 12 bases lay in between. The CDR3 covers 13 residues. CDR1 is SGHDT, CDR2 YYEEEE, per germline. The CDR3 DNA sequence: TGTGCCAGCAGGCGGCAGGGTGCCACTGAAGCTTTCTTT. Translating gives CASRRQGATEAFF.

The chain recombines TRBV10-2 with TRBJ1-6; D remains unclear. This CDR3 is built from 11 residues. With 3 bases removed from V and 14 bases from J, the gap between germline ends came to 8 bases. Germline V gives CDR1 WSHSY, CDR2 SAAADI. CDR3 sequence reads: CASSDTQALHF. The CDR3 bases are TGCGCCAGCAGTGACACTCAAGCCCTCCACTTT.

The rearrangement joins TRBV5-1 to TRBJ2-4, with 7 bases aligning to TRBD1. Losses at the gene ends were 4 bases for V and 2 bases for J; bases not matched to a gene: 9. CDR3 length equals 16 residues. CDR1 is SGHRS and CDR2 is YFSETQ in the germline V gene. CDR3 region: CASSPLTGTSKNIQYF. The DNA for the CDR3 is TGCGCCAGCAGCCCCTTGACAGGGACCTCCAAAAACATTCAGTACTTC. Full variable domain (remainder filled in from reference TRBV5-1 and TRBJ2-4): KAGVTQTPRYLIKTRGQQVTLSCSPISGHRSVSWYQQTPGQGLQFLFEYFSETQRNKGNFPGRFSGRQFSNSRSEMNVSTLELGDSALYLCASSPLTGTSKNIQYFGAGTRLSVL.

The chain is built from TRBV5-1 and TRBJ1-4, with a tentative D call TRBD1 (6 bases). This CDR3 is built from 15 residues. Trimming cost V 4 bases and J 0 bases, with 10 bases left between them. Germline V CDR1 and CDR2: SGHRS, YFSETQ. CDR3 bases: TGCGCCAGCAGCGCCACAGGGACAACTAATGAAAAACTGTTTTTT. Translation: CASSATGTTNEKLFF.

The J gene is TRBJ2-3, the V gene TRBV6-2 or TRBV6-3, with 10 bases lining up with TRBD2. V gave up 2 bases and J gave up 4 bases; unmatched junction bases: 3. Germline-derived CDR1 and CDR2 are MNHEY and SVGEGT. The CDR3 totals 15 residues. CDR3 in amino acids: CASSYGAGGADTQYF. The CDR3 bases are TGTGCCAGCAGTTACGGAGCGGGGGGGGCAGATACGCAGTATTTT.

The chain carries TRBV5-4 and TRBJ2-1, with 8 bases that match TRBD2. V lost 5 bases to trimming and J lost 8 bases; unmatched junction nucleotides: 9. Germline V gene sequence: CDR1 SGHNT, CDR2 YYREEE (reference sequence). This CDR3 spans 14 amino acids. This CDR3 is CASRTGGAHDEQFF. The DNA of the CDR3 is TGTGCCAGCAGAACCGGGGGGGCTCACGATGAGCAGTTCTTC.

V is TRBV6-5 and J is TRBJ2-2; D might be TRBD2 (7 bases). Deletions cut 0 bases from V and 7 bases from J, with 12 bases between. Germline V CDR1 and CDR2: MNHEY, SVGAGI. The CDR3 contains 15 residues. The CDR3: CASSYSRGAGGELFF. For the CDR3, the DNA is TGTGCCAGCAGTTACTCTCGGGGGGCAGGCGGGGAGCTGTTTTTT.

The DNA for the CDR3 is TGTGCCAGCTCACCTCTGGGTGCAGGGCAAGAGACCCAGTACTTC. Amino acid sequence: CASSPLGAGQETQYF. V is TRBV18 and J is TRBJ2-5; D perhaps matches TRBD1 (5 bases). Germline V gene sequence: CDR1 KGHSH, CDR2 LQKENI. The CDR3 runs to 15 residues. V shed 3 bases and J shed 2 bases, with 13 bases lying between them. The whole variable domain, filled in from reference TRBV18 and TRBJ2-5, reads NAGVMQNPRHLVRRRGQEARLRCSPMKGHSHVYWYRQLPEEGLKFMVYLQKENIIDESGMPKERFSAEFPKEGPSILRIQQVVRGDSAAYFCASSPLGAGQETQYFGPGTRLLVL.

The CDR3 sequence is CASRSRLRELFF. CDR3 coding DNA: TGTGCCAGCAGATCAAGGTTGAGGGAACTGTTTTTT. This chain connects TRBV2 to TRBJ1-4; D not certain. V lost 6 bases to trimming and J lost 12 bases, with 14 bases between them. From germline, CDR1 is SNHLY and CDR2 FYNNEI. The CDR3 covers 12 residues.

The chain recombines TRBV19 with TRBJ1-1; possible D gene TRBD1, 5 bases. V lost 5 bases and J lost 0, with 10 bases in between. The germline gives CDR1 LNHDA, CDR2 SQIVND (reference sequence). This CDR3 has 14 amino acids. The CDR3 reads CASSPGWLNTEAFF. In nucleotides, the CDR3 is TGTGCCAGTAGTCCAGGGTGGCTGAACACTGAAGCTTTCTTT.

V and J are TRBV7-2 and TRBJ1-1; tentative D call: TRBD1 (6 bases). V lost 2 bases, J lost 10 bases, and 14 bases lay in between. Germline V gene lookup returns CDR1 SGHTA and CDR2 FQGNSA. There are 13 residues in the CDR3. CDR3 in amino acids: CASSLLMGALAFF. Here the CDR3 DNA reads TGTGCCAGCAGCTTATTAATGGGGGCACTAGCTTTCTTT.

The chain joins TRBV7-2 to TRBJ2-3; 7 nucleotides line up with TRBD2. The V and J ends lost 1 base and 1 base, in that order; junction bases with no gene match: 2. CDR3 length equals 15 residues. The germline V gene encodes CDR1 SGHTA and CDR2 FQGNSA. CDR3 sequence (DNA): TGTGCCAGCAGCTTAGTGGGGGGGGGCACAGATACGCAGTATTTT. Translation gives CASSLVGGGTDTQYF.

The chain recombines TRBV5-5 with TRBJ1-2; possible D gene TRBD1, 6 bases. V shed 4 bases and J shed 4 bases, with 17 bases lying between them. There are 15 residues in the CDR3. Germline V gives CDR1 SGHKS, CDR2 YYEKEE (reference sequence). CDR3 residues: CASSARGGIGYGYTF. In DNA form, the CDR3 reads TGTGCCAGCAGCGCTAGGGGGGGCATAGGCTATGGCTACACCTTC.